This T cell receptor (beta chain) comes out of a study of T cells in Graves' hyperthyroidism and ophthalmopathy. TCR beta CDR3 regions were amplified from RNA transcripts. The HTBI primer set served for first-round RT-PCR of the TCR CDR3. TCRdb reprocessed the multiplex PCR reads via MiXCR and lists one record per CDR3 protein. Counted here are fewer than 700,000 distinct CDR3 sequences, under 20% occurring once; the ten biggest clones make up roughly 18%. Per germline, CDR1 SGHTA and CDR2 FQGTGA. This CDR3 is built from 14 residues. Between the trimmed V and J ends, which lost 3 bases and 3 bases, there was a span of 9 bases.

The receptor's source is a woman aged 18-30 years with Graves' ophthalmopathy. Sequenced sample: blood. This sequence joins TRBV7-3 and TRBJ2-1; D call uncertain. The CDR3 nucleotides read TGTGCCAGCAGCTTCGAACAGAGCTACAATGAGCAGTTCTTC. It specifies CASSFEQSYNEQFF.